The 5 T cell receptor beta chains below all came from one sample that was sequenced in a study of spatial heterogeneity in lung cancer. Time point indicated: sample taken at primary tumor resection. Whole RNA obtained from tumor, nontumor lung or frozen PBMC underwent sequencing without sorting. A single record per CDR3 protein comes from TCRdb applying MiXCR to the 5' RACE reads. Of 45,000 or so distinct CDR3 sequences in the sample, approximately 7.6% were seen once. The sequenced sample was PBMCs, obtained at surgery. These receptor sequences come from a female donor with early-stage non-small cell lung cancer.

This clonotype was observed at least ten times. The rearrangement joins TRBV15 to TRBJ2-6; no clear D gene. CDR3 length: 15 residues. The germline V gene encodes CDR1 LNHNV and CDR2 YYDKDF (reference sequence). V was trimmed by 5 bases and J by 2 bases, leaving 10 bases between them. CDR3 residues: CATSEWGTGANVLTF. For the CDR3, the DNA is TGTGCCACCAGCGAGTGGGGAACTGGGGCCAACGTCCTGACTTTC. The variable domain in full, completed from reference TRBV15 and TRBJ2-6, reads DAMVIQNPRYQVTQFGKPVTLSCSQTLNHNVMYWYQQKSSQAPKLLFHYYDKDFNNEADTPDNFQSRRPNTSFCFLDIRSPGLGDTAMYLCATSEWGTGANVLTFGAGSRLTVL.

This chain joins TRBV7-2 and TRBJ1-1; TRBD1 might be the D (6 bases). The CDR3 spans 15 residues. The ends were cut back, 5 bases at V and 4 bases at J, with 17 bases in the middle. Germline CDR1 and CDR2: SGHTA and FQGNSA. As DNA, the CDR3 is TGTGCCAGCAGCCCCCGAGGGGGACGGTTCACTGAAGCTTTCTTT. It translates to CASSPRGGRFTEAFF.

This clonotype was counted many times. V and J are TRBV6-5 and TRBJ2-4, with TRBD1 matching over 7 bases. Germline V lookup: CDR1 MNHEY, CDR2 SVGAGI. The CDR3 has 18 residues. After removal of 0 bases from V and 0 bases from J, the junction contained 8 bases not matched to a gene. The CDR3 reads CASSYSARTGGAKNIQYF. In nucleotides, the CDR3 is TGTGCCAGCAGTTACTCCGCCAGGACAGGTGGAGCCAAAAACATTCAGTACTTC.

This clonotype was recorded a few times. V is TRBV7-9 and J is TRBJ1-1, with TRBD1 identical over 8 bases. Germline trimming cut 5 bases from V and 1 base from J; bases unmatched to any gene: 6. The CDR3 sequence is 15 residues long. Germline V gene data show CDR1 as SEHNR and CDR2 as FQNEAQ (reference sequence). CDR3 coding DNA: TGTGCCAGCAGCCCTCTCCAGGGGGCGAACACTGAAGCTTTCTTT. Translating gives CASSPLQGANTEAFF.

This clonotype was recorded a few times. V is TRBV7-2 and J is TRBJ1-1; TRBD1 might be the D (5 bases). Trimming pared 2 bases from V and 9 bases from J, leaving 13 bases between. In germline, CDR1 is SGHTA, CDR2 FQGNSA. The CDR3 has 13 amino acids. The CDR3 DNA sequence: TGTGCCAGCAGCTTAATTTTGACAGCCCAAGCTTTCTTT. Protein product: CASSLILTAQAFF.